This passage covers 31 T cell receptor beta chains from one sample sequenced in a study of T cells after yellow fever vaccination. A single record per CDR3 protein comes from TCRdb applying MiXCR to the 5' RACE reads. The table has around 260,000 distinct CDR3 sequences, approximately 5.2% seen once. This specimen consisted of CD4+ T cells sorted from PBMCs, obtained on the day of the yellow fever booster vaccination. The receptors shown here come from a man aged 18 to 29 who received the YFV17D yellow fever vaccine.

In this sample, this clonotype turned up a few times. V usage is TRBV5-5 and J usage is TRBJ1-6; 9 bases are a match to TRBD1. CDR3 size: 17 residues. Trimming removed 0 bases from V and 8 bases from J; junction bases left unmatched: 9. From germline, CDR1 is SGHKS and CDR2 YYEKEE (reference sequence). For the CDR3, the DNA is TGTGCCAGCAGCTTGGTCCCGGGACAGGGAACTGATTCACCCCTCCACTTT. Its protein is CASSLVPGQGTDSPLHF.

The J gene is TRBJ2-7, the V gene TRBV28; TRBD1 aligns across 10 bases. V lost 4 bases, J lost 2 bases, and 2 bases stayed unmatched. The CDR3 covers 14 residues. The germline V gene encodes CDR1 MDHEN and CDR2 SYDVKM. The chain's CDR3 is CASSYGTGAYEQYV. The CDR3 region has the DNA TGTGCCAGCAGTTATGGGACAGGGGCCTACGAGCAGTACGTC.

This clonotype was picked up many times. The chain has TRBV10-1 and TRBJ2-3; D remains unclear. The V and J ends lost 0 bases and 2 bases respectively, with 6 bases between them. This CDR3 region has 14 residues. Germline V gene data show CDR1 as WNHNN and CDR2 as SYGVQD (reference sequence). DNA for the CDR3: TGCGCCAGCAGTGAGTCGCCTCCCACAGATACGCAGTATTTT. Translation gives CASSESPPTDTQYF.

This clonotype was counted many times. The genes are TRBV25-1 and TRBJ2-5, with a weak D call TRBD2 (6 bases). CDR3 length: 13 residues. The germline V and J ends were trimmed by 7 bases and 4 bases, with 13 bases remaining between them. Germline lookup yields CDR1 MGHDK and CDR2 SYGVNS. CDR3 sequence reads: CASTFRGGETQYF. The CDR3 bases are TGTGCCAGCACCTTTCGGGGAGGAGAGACCCAGTACTTC.

The chain combines TRBV6-2 or TRBV6-3 with TRBJ2-3; 13 bases match TRBD2. Germline CDR1 and CDR2: MNHEY and SVGEGT. V trimming: 2 bases; J trimming: 1 base; junction bases outside the gene matches: 18. The CDR3 contains 22 residues. The DNA for the CDR3 is TGTGCCAGCAGTTACGGCTTAGGACTAGCGGGGGTCAACCAACCCCGCACAGATACGCAGTATTTT. This translates into CASSYGLGLAGVNQPRTDTQYF.

This clonotype was found a few times. The rearrangement joins TRBV28 to TRBJ2-7, with TRBD2 matching over 7 bases. The CDR3 covers 16 residues. The J segment lost 6 bases and the V segment lost 5 bases, leaving 16 bases of the junction unmatched. Germline-derived CDR1 and CDR2 are MDHEN and SYDVKM. Here the CDR3 DNA reads TGTGCCAGCAGTACTATGAGGGGAGGGTATTTGGGCGAGCAGTACGTC. Residues: CASSTMRGGYLGEQYV.

This clonotype has only a few counts. The chain carries TRBV27 and TRBJ2-6; D is perhaps TRBD1 (5 bases). This CDR3 has 15 residues. V dropped 7 bases and J dropped 0 bases, with 10 bases sitting between them. The germline gives CDR1 MNHEY, CDR2 SMNVEV (reference sequence). The CDR3: CASTSRGSGANVLTF. The CDR3 DNA reads as TGTGCCAGCACCTCTAGGGGCTCTGGGGCCAACGTCCTGACTTTC.

This clonotype was counted only a few times. The J gene is TRBJ1-1, the V gene TRBV7-3; no definite D call. Trimming removed 4 bases from V and 1 base from J, with 7 bases in between. The CDR3 spans 13 residues. Germline CDR1 and CDR2: SGHTA and FQGTGA. The chain's CDR3 is CASSSPGNTEAFF. CDR3 nucleotides: TGTGCCAGCAGCTCTCCGGGGAACACTGAAGCTTTCTTT. Full variable domain (missing parts from reference TRBV7-3 and TRBJ1-1): GAGVSQTPSNKVTEKGKYVELRCDPISGHTALYWYRQSLGQGPEFLIYFQGTGAADDSGLPNDRFFAVRPEGSVSTLKIQRTERGDSAVYLCASSSPGNTEAFFGQGTRLTVV.

This clonotype was seen ten or more times. The rearrangement uses TRBV7-2 and TRBJ2-7; no firm D call. The CDR3 covers 15 residues. Germline values: CDR1 SGHTA, CDR2 FQGNSA. Trimming removed 3 bases at V and 1 base at J, with 13 bases between. The CDR3 reads CASSLESWPSYEQYF. The CDR3 coding sequence is TGTGCCAGCAGCTTGGAATCTTGGCCGTCCTACGAGCAGTACTTC.

This clonotype was detected a few times. The chain employs TRBV7-9 and TRBJ2-1, with 7 bases aligning to TRBD1. J lost 5 bases, V lost 3 bases, and 10 bases had no gene match. CDR3 length: 16 residues. Germline V gene sequence: CDR1 SEHNR, CDR2 FQNEAQ (reference sequence). CDR3 nucleotides: TGTGCCAGCAGCTTGGGAACGGGGACAGAGAACAATGAGCAGTTCTTC. Translation: CASSLGTGTENNEQFF.

This chain links TRBV3-1 with TRBJ1-1, with D uncertain. Germline assignment: CDR1 LGHDT and CDR2 YNNKEL (reference sequence). The CDR3 extends over 14 amino acids. The germline V and J ends were trimmed by 4 bases and 1 base, with 10 bases remaining between them. CDR3 in amino acids: CASSLRLENTEAFF. The CDR3, as DNA: TGTGCCAGCAGCCTCCGACTCGAGAACACTGAAGCTTTCTTT.

This clonotype was seen at least ten times. The genes are TRBV2 and TRBJ1-3, with D perhaps TRBD1 (5 bases). This CDR3 contains 15 residues. Germline V lookup: CDR1 SNHLY, CDR2 FYNNEI. Trimming removed 3 bases from V and 0 bases from J, with 9 bases in between. CDR3 DNA sequence: TGTGCCAGCAGTGAGCGCAGGGCCTCTGGAAACACCATATATTTT. It encodes CASSERRASGNTIYF. The whole variable domain, remainder taken from reference TRBV2 and TRBJ1-3, is EPEVTQTPSHQVTQMGQEVILRCVPISNHLYFYWYRQILGQKVEFLVSFYNNEISEKSEIFDDQFSVERPDGSNFTLKIRSTKLEDSAMYFCASSERRASGNTIYFGEGSWLTVV.

In its sample, this clonotype was seen a few times. This chain links TRBV29-1 with TRBJ2-2; D not resolved. V lost 4 bases to trimming and J lost 2 bases, with 11 bases between them. Germline CDR1 and CDR2: SQVTM and ANQGSEA. CDR3 length equals 14 residues. CDR3 in DNA: TGCAGCGTTGCGCGGCCTCCCAACACCGGGGAGCTGTTTTTT. Amino acids: CSVARPPNTGELFF.

V usage is TRBV12-3 or TRBV12-4 and J usage is TRBJ2-3, with TRBD2 matching over 11 bases. This CDR3 comprises 17 residues. Trimming at V came to 3 bases and at J to 2 bases, leaving 7 bases not matched to a gene. This chain's CDR3 is CASSFRLAGGYTDTQYF. The CDR3, as DNA: TGTGCCAGCAGTTTTCGGCTAGCGGGGGGATACACAGATACGCAGTATTTT.

This rearrangement joins TRBV12-3 or TRBV12-4 to TRBJ2-3; 7 bases are shared with TRBD2. This CDR3 region has 14 residues. The ends lost 7 bases at V and 8 bases at J; junction bases unmatched: 12. The CDR3 spells CASNTLAATGTQYF. In DNA, the CDR3 is TGTGCCAGCAATACTCTAGCGGCCACCGGTACGCAGTATTTT.

This clonotype was observed a few times. This sequence joins TRBV20-1 and TRBJ2-6, with 8 nucleotides matching TRBD1. This CDR3 region has 16 residues. Trimming cost V 6 bases and J 4 bases; bases outside gene matches: 11. Germline CDR1 and CDR2: DFQATT and SNEGSKA (reference sequence). CDR3 protein: CSAGGQGRTGANVLTF. The CDR3 DNA follows: TGCAGTGCGGGAGGACAGGGTCGTACCGGGGCCAACGTCCTGACTTTC.

This clonotype appeared many times. The V and J genes are TRBV6-2 or TRBV6-3 and TRBJ2-6; D is perhaps TRBD2 (5 bases). CDR3 size: 13 residues. CDR1 and CDR2 (germline): MNHEY, SVGEGT. Trimming stripped 8 bases from V and 4 bases from J, with 9 bases between. CDR3 sequence: CASAGSGANVLTF. CDR3 sequence (DNA): TGTGCCAGCGCGGGTTCCGGGGCCAACGTCCTGACTTTC.

This clonotype was counted between two and nine times. The gene calls are TRBV12-3 or TRBV12-4 and TRBJ2-3, with D possibly being TRBD2 (6 bases). V gave up 2 bases and J gave up 2 bases, with 11 bases separating them. This CDR3 is built from 15 residues. CDR3 bases: TGTGCCAGCAGTTTACGGGCGGGGACCACAGATACGCAGTATTTT. Protein sequence: CASSLRAGTTDTQYF.

The V gene is TRBV9, the J gene TRBJ2-3; D perhaps matches TRBD2 (6 bases). In germline, CDR1 is SGDLS, CDR2 YYNGEE. This CDR3 comprises 15 residues. V was trimmed by 3 bases and J by 2 bases, leaving 13 bases between them. The CDR3 DNA sequence: TGTGCCAGCAGCGCATCGGGACTCCACACAGATACGCAGTATTTT. This encodes CASSASGLHTDTQYF.

The V gene is TRBV6-5, the J gene TRBJ2-3; 9 positions match TRBD2. Germline values: CDR1 MNHEY, CDR2 SVGAGI. V lost 2 bases to trimming and J lost 4 bases; unmatched junction nucleotides: 7. The CDR3 is 16 amino acids. CDR3 region: CASSYGRGGVSDTQYF. For the CDR3, the DNA is TGTGCCAGCAGTTACGGGCGGGGGGGCGTCTCAGATACGCAGTATTTT.

Only a few counts were recorded for this clonotype. CDR3 protein: CASSLHKSGEKLFF. The CDR3, as DNA: TGTGCCAGCAGCTTACACAAGTCGGGTGAAAAACTGTTTTTT. This chain links TRBV12-3 or TRBV12-4 with TRBJ1-4; D remains ambiguous. The CDR3 is made up of 14 amino acids. Trimming cost V 6 bases and J 7 bases, with 15 bases left between them.

There are many counts of this clonotype. The germline gene is not matched at one end of the junction; a read error may be the cause. The rearrangement links TRBV5-1 to TRBJ2-1; TRBD2 agrees at 12 bases. The germline V gene encodes CDR1 SGHRS and CDR2 YFSETQ. CDR3 length: 15 amino acids. The CDR3 nucleotides read TGTGCCAGCAGCCTGGGACTAGCGGGCTACAATGAGCAGTTCTTC. As protein: CASSLGLAGYNEQFF.

The CDR3 DNA is TGTGCCAGCAGCTTGGCGTTAGCGGAGGAGACCCAGTACTTC. This encodes CASSLALAEETQYF. The chain joins TRBV5-4 to TRBJ2-5, with D possibly matching TRBD2 (6 bases). Per the germline V gene, CDR1 is SGHNT and CDR2 is YYREEE (reference sequence). Trimming pared 0 bases from V and 5 bases from J, leaving 11 bases between. This CDR3 region has 14 residues.

This clonotype was seen a few times. The chain joins TRBV9 to TRBJ2-1, with D maybe TRBD2 (6 bases). Trimming pared 0 bases from V and 4 bases from J, leaving 11 bases between. The germline V gene has CDR1 SGDLS and CDR2 YYNGEE. This CDR3 region has 15 residues. The CDR3 nucleotides are TGTGCCAGCAGCGTAGGATTAGCGGAGTACAATGAGCAGTTCTTC. Its protein is CASSVGLAEYNEQFF. The full variable domain, rest sourced from reference TRBV9 and TRBJ2-1, is DSGVTQTPKHLITATGQRVTLRCSPRSGDLSVYWYQQSLDQGLQFLIQYYNGEERAKGNILERFSAQQFPDLHSELNLSSLELGDSALYFCASSVGLAEYNEQFFGPGTRLTVL.

This clonotype was observed at least ten times. The chain links TRBV10-3 to TRBJ2-7; D gene unclear. The CDR3 sequence is 12 residues long. With 3 bases removed from V and 8 bases from J, the gap between germline ends came to 11 bases. Germline V gene data show CDR1 as ENHRY and CDR2 as SYGVKD. CDR3 region: CAISDGGAKQYF. As DNA, the CDR3 is TGTGCCATCAGTGATGGCGGCGCCAAGCAGTACTTC.

Only a few counts were recorded for this clonotype. The J gene is TRBJ2-7, the V gene TRBV5-1; D possibly corresponds to TRBD1 (7 bases). Per the germline V gene, CDR1 is SGHRS and CDR2 is YFSETQ. CDR3 length: 14 residues. V dropped 4 bases and J dropped 3 bases, with 14 bases sitting between them. CDR3 sequence reads: CASSAGQNGYEQYF. CDR3 nucleotides: TGCGCCAGCAGCGCGGGACAGAACGGCTACGAGCAGTACTTC. Complete variable domain (other parts from reference TRBV5-1 and TRBJ2-7): KAGVTQTPRYLIKTRGQQVTLSCSPISGHRSVSWYQQTPGQGLQFLFEYFSETQRNKGNFPGRFSGRQFSNSRSEMNVSTLELGDSALYLCASSAGQNGYEQYFGPGTRLTVT.

This clonotype was observed at least ten times. V gene TRBV7-2 combines with J gene TRBJ1-6; D is unresolved. Trimming pared 7 bases from V and 5 bases from J, leaving 12 bases between. CDR3 length: 14 amino acids. Looked up from germline, CDR1 is SGHTA and CDR2 is FQGNSA. The CDR3 sequence is CASNRRRDNSPLHF. The CDR3 DNA is TGTGCCAGCAACCGAAGGAGGGATAATTCACCCCTCCACTTT.

Ten or more counts support this clonotype. The chain carries TRBV29-1 and TRBJ2-5, with D perhaps TRBD2 (6 bases). The germline CDR1 and CDR2 sequences are SQVTM and ANQGSEA. There are 13 residues in the CDR3. The ends were cut back, 6 bases at V and 4 bases at J, with 15 bases in the middle. The CDR3 DNA reads TGCAGCGTGGCCACGACTAGAAGAGAGACCCAGTACTTC. Its protein product is CSVATTRRETQYF.

This chain connects TRBV28 to TRBJ1-2; D not certain. Per germline, CDR1 MDHEN and CDR2 SYDVKM. The CDR3 has 12 residues. V lost 2 bases and J 5 bases, leaving 6 bases between the germline ends. The CDR3 DNA reads as TGTGCCAGCAGTTTACGTCAGTATGGCTACACCTTC. It encodes CASSLRQYGYTF.

This clonotype showed up just a few times. The rearrangement joins TRBV3-1 to TRBJ1-3; 8 bases are shared with TRBD1. The V segment lost 5 bases and the J segment 7 bases; nucleotides outside the gene matches: 7. The CDR3 extends over 14 amino acids. Per the germline V gene, CDR1 is LGHDT and CDR2 is YNNKEL (reference sequence). The CDR3 spells CASSVQTGENTIYF. Written as DNA, the CDR3 is TGTGCCAGCAGCGTTCAGACAGGGGAGAACACCATATATTTT. The full variable domain, with the rest looked up from reference TRBV3-1 and TRBJ1-3, is DTAVSQTPKYLVTQMGNDKSIKCEQNLGHDTMYWYKQDSKKFLKIMFSYNNKELIINETVPNRFSPKSPDKAHLNLHINSLELGDSAVYFCASSVQTGENTIYFGEGSWLTVV.

A few counts support this clonotype. This sequence joins TRBV20-1 and TRBJ2-1; 9 positions agree with TRBD2. CDR1 is DFQATT, CDR2 SNEGSKA, per germline (reference sequence). The CDR3 totals 15 residues. The junction had 7 bases not matched to a gene; V was cut back by 3 bases and J by 4 bases. Here the CDR3 reads CSASRLAGRYNEQFF. CDR3 coding DNA: TGCAGTGCTAGTCGGCTAGCGGGGAGGTACAATGAGCAGTTCTTC.